The 16 T cell receptor beta chains in this list originate from one sample, sequenced in a study of blood T cell repertoires in COVID-19. The assay was immunoSEQ multiplex PCR, and TCRdb's table has in-frame clones only and misses some. The data show 200,000 to 250,000 clones, around 86% seen once. Sequenced input: peripheral blood. These receptors were taken from an elderly woman with COVID-19, enrolled during active disease.

This chain uses TRBV19 with TRBJ2-7, with TRBD2 matching over 8 bases. This CDR3 has 14 residues. CDR1 is LNHDA, CDR2 SQIVND, per germline (reference sequence). V dropped 5 bases and J dropped 4; count of bases not matched to a gene: 7. The CDR3 sequence: CASSVGTSGYEQYF. CDR3 nucleotides: TGTGCCAGTAGTGTGGGGACTAGTGGGTACGAGCAGTACTTC.

This clone occurred a few times. The chain couples TRBV4-3 to TRBJ2-5; possible D gene TRBD2, 6 bases. Germline-derived CDR1 and CDR2 are LGHNA and YSLEER. V was shortened by 0 bases and J by 5 bases, with 16 bases between the two germline ends. CDR3 size: 16 residues. The CDR3 loop reads CASSQDSREWGETQYF. In DNA, the CDR3 is TGCGCCAGCAGCCAAGATAGTCGGGAGTGGGGGGAGACCCAGTACTTC.

This clone has a handful of counts. The chain links TRBV7-5 to TRBJ1-2; the listed D gene, TRBD1, was not tested against the DNA. TRBV7-5 constitutes a pseudogene. The CDR3 has 14 residues. The CDR3 DNA sequence: TGTGCCAGAAGCTTAGTCGACAGGGGAGGTGGCTACACCTTC. Encoded protein: CARSLVDRGGGYTF.

This clone was counted a few times. V usage is TRBV6-5 and J usage is TRBJ1-1; D not resolved. Germline-derived CDR1 and CDR2 are MNHEY and SVGAGI. The CDR3 is 14 residues long. Trimming stripped 2 bases from V and 0 bases from J, with 7 bases between. As DNA, the CDR3 is TGTGCCAGCAGTTACGAGCTTATGAACACTGAAGCTTTCTTT. Translating it yields CASSYELMNTEAFF.

This chain links TRBV28 with TRBJ1-5; D is uncertain. The CDR3 runs to 13 residues. V was cut by 3 bases and J by 3 bases, with 6 bases left in between. Germline CDR1 and CDR2: MDHEN and SYDVKM. Here the CDR3 DNA reads TGTGCCAGCAGTTTTTACACCAATCAGCCCCAGCATTTT. It codes for CASSFYTNQPQHF.

The rearrangement links TRBV4-2 to TRBJ2-7; D is possibly TRBD2 (5 bases). Germline-derived CDR1 and CDR2 are LGHNA and YNFKEQ. V dropped 1 base and J dropped 3 bases, with 16 bases sitting between them. The CDR3 contains 16 residues. CDR3 sequence: CASSQGRGRSVYEQYF. DNA for the CDR3: TGTGCCAGCAGCCAAGGACGGGGAAGGTCGGTCTACGAGCAGTACTTC.

The chain carries TRBV10-2 and TRBJ1-1; 8 bases are a match to TRBD1. The CDR3 is 15 residues long. J gave up 5 bases and V 2 bases, and 7 bases lay outside the gene matches. Germline CDR1 and CDR2: WSHSY and SAAADI. CDR3 protein: CASSERQGAKTEAFF. The CDR3 DNA is TGCGCCAGCAGTGAGAGGCAGGGGGCGAAGACTGAAGCTTTCTTT.

Of note for this clone: Other DNA sequences within the sample encode an identical CDR3. CDR3 amino acids: CSVAPGTGNTEAFF. DNA of the CDR3: TGCAGCGTAGCCCCTGGGACAGGGAACACTGAAGCTTTCTTT. This chain connects TRBV29-1 to TRBJ1-1; 8 positions match TRBD1. V was pared by 6 bases and J by 1 base, with 7 bases of the junction left unmatched. Germline V gives CDR1 SQVTM, CDR2 ANQGSEA. This CDR3 has 14 residues.

The rearrangement joins TRBV24-1 to TRBJ1-5; TRBD1 aligns across 10 bases. The CDR3 runs to 15 residues. Losses at the gene ends were 7 bases for V and 6 bases for J; bases not matched to a gene: 8. Germline V gene sequence: CDR1 KGHDR, CDR2 SFDVKD. CDR3 region: CATRDRDRGPQPQHF. The DNA of the CDR3 is TGTGCCACCAGAGACCGGGACAGGGGACCTCAGCCCCAGCATTTT.

The chain is built from TRBV6-6 and TRBJ1-2, with D uncertain. Germline CDR1 MNHNY, CDR2 SVGAGI (reference sequence). Trimming took 8 bases from V and 1 from J, leaving 5 bases between them. The CDR3 extends over 11 amino acids. The chain's CDR3 is CASEDNYGYTF. The CDR3 bases are TGTGCCAGCGAGGATAACTATGGCTACACCTTC.

This chain uses TRBV19 with TRBJ1-6, with 9 bases matching TRBD1. The ends lost 5 bases at V and 7 bases at J; junction bases unmatched: 6. The CDR3 extends over 15 amino acids. Germline CDR1 is LNHDA and CDR2 is SQIVND (reference sequence). The CDR3 loop reads CASSPGTGYNSPLHF. DNA for the CDR3: TGTGCCAGTAGTCCAGGGACAGGGTACAATTCACCCCTCCACTTT.

The V call is TRBV5-8, the J call TRBJ1-5; 8 nucleotides agree with TRBD1. CDR3 size: 17 residues. Trimming took 0 bases from V and 1 from J; bases not matched to a gene: 6. Germline CDR1 SGHTS, CDR2 YDEGEE. The CDR3 nucleotides are TGTGCCAGCAGCTTGGACGGGACAGGTGTAAGCAATCAGCCCCAGCATTTT. Translating gives CASSLDGTGVSNQPQHF. Variable domain in full (rest from reference TRBV5-8 and TRBJ1-5): EAGVTQSPTHLIKTRGQQATLRCSPISGHTSVYWYQQALGLGLQFLLWYDEGEERNRGNFPPRFSGRQFPNYSSELNVNALELEDSALYLCASSLDGTGVSNQPQHFGDGTRLSIL.

This clone was seen only a few times. The rearrangement links TRBV7-6 to TRBJ2-1; D uncertain. V lost 5 bases, J lost 3 bases, and 17 bases lay in between. In germline, CDR1 is SGHVS, CDR2 FNYEAQ. The CDR3 has 16 residues. CDR3 DNA: TGTGCCAGCAGCGAGGCGGAATTGGCCTACTACAATGAGCAGTTCTTC. Residues: CASSEAELAYYNEQFF. The complete variable domain, with remaining parts taken from reference TRBV7-6 and TRBJ2-1, reads GAGVSQSPRYKVTKRGQDVALRCDPISGHVSLYWYRQALGQGPEFLTYFNYEAQQDKSGLPNDRFSAERPEGSISTLTIQRTEQRDSAMYRCASSEAELAYYNEQFFGPGTRLTVL.

The chain combines TRBV24-1 with TRBJ1-5; D may be TRBD1 (6 bases). Germline CDR1 and CDR2: KGHDR and SFDVKD. The V end was cut by 3 bases, the J end by 4 bases, with 12 bases between. The CDR3 contains 15 residues. CDR3 loop: CATSDTGQINQPQHF. DNA of the CDR3: TGTGCCACCAGTGATACCGGACAGATAAATCAGCCCCAGCATTTT.

This clone was seen more than once but under ten times. The chain links TRBV10-3 to TRBJ1-3; D gene unclear. CDR1 is ENHRY, CDR2 SYGVKD, per germline. Trimming took off 10 bases at V and 4 bases at J, with 8 bases between the two ends. The CDR3 loop spans 11 amino acids. This chain's CDR3 is CASSVGNTIYF. The CDR3 DNA follows: TGTGCCAGCTCAGTGGGAAACACCATATATTTT.

The genes are TRBV30 and TRBJ1-6; D call uncertain. The V gene lost 1 base and the J gene lost 2 bases, with 6 bases spanning the gap. The CDR3 loop spans 14 amino acids. The germline gives CDR1 GTSNPN, CDR2 SVGIG (reference sequence). CDR3: CAWSEPPYNSPLHF. CDR3 in DNA: TGTGCCTGGAGTGAGCCCCCCTATAATTCACCCCTCCACTTT.